Listed below are T cell receptor beta chains from one sample, sequenced in a study of vaccination and CD4 T cells after COVID-19. These receptors' antigens are unknown. TCRdb processed the PCR reads anew with MiXCR; each CDR3 protein has one entry. The repertoire holds about 20,000 distinct CDR3 sequences, with around 53% as singletons. Sequencing was carried out using CD4+ T cells from blood, cultured in vitro. Receptor source: a human donor who had recovered from COVID-19. CDR3s include the opening cysteine and the closing phenylalanine or tryptophan.

CDR3: CASSLAGQGAETQYF; J: TRBJ2-5; V: TRBV7-7
CDR3: CASSPQQGNYGYTF; J: TRBJ1-2; V: TRBV19
CDR3: CASSLEKLTGTTQYF; J: TRBJ2-3; V: TRBV6-5
CDR3: CATSKREGVTDTQYF; J: TRBJ2-3; V: TRBV24-1
CDR3: CASSQVGVSGNQPQHF; J: TRBJ1-5; V: TRBV19
CDR3: CASSIEEGWTEAFF; J: TRBJ1-1; V: TRBV19
CDR3: CASSPTYGVGGYTF; J: TRBJ1-2; V: TRBV7-2
CDR3: CASRPGQPTGELFF; J: TRBJ2-2; V: TRBV6-2/TRBV6-3
CDR3: CASRGNSNQPQHF; J: TRBJ1-5; V: TRBV6-1
CDR3: CASSLAAFTEAFF; J: TRBJ1-1; V: TRBV12-3/TRBV12-4
CDR3: CASRPPNSPLHF; J: TRBJ1-6; V: TRBV28
CDR3: CASSELVPTDTQYF; J: TRBJ2-3; V: TRBV2
CDR3: CASSLADRAEQYF; J: TRBJ2-7; V: TRBV7-6
CDR3: CASSLVGTGPLSSYEQYF; J: TRBJ2-7; V: TRBV28
CDR3: CASSQGRGETQYF; J: TRBJ2-5; V: TRBV4-1
CDR3: CASSMPTGGPIGELFF; J: TRBJ2-2; V: TRBV11-3
CDR3: CASRTPSTDTQYF; J: TRBJ2-3; V: TRBV5-4
CDR3: CSATADRGLVQEPQHF; J: TRBJ1-5; V: TRBV20-1
CDR3: CASSISGRGLGEQYF; J: TRBJ2-7; V: TRBV19
CDR3: CASSIRPGTEQFF; J: TRBJ2-1; V: TRBV5-1
CDR3: CASSREVRINQPQHF; J: TRBJ1-5; V: TRBV7-2
CDR3: CASRVTGMGQPQHF; J: TRBJ1-5; V: TRBV6-1
CDR3: CASSLRGDGEAFF; J: TRBJ1-1; V: TRBV7-9
CDR3: CATSDGQNYGYTF; J: TRBJ1-2; V: TRBV24-1
CDR3: CASSEVATNSPLHF; J: TRBJ1-6; V: TRBV2
CDR3: CSARSRGGNIQYF; J: TRBJ2-4; V: TRBV20-1
CDR3: CASSESRQVYGYTF; J: TRBJ1-2; V: TRBV6-1
CDR3: CATSDRRGSGSSEQYF; J: TRBJ2-7; V: TRBV24-1
CDR3: CASSRPPGLRHEQFF; J: TRBJ2-1; V: TRBV6-1
CDR3: CASSEYSDRGDTEAFF; J: TRBJ1-1; V: TRBV25-1
CDR3: CATSGGMGNQPQHF; J: TRBJ1-5; V: TRBV15
CDR3: CSAGAATGKLPEAFF; J: TRBJ1-1; V: TRBV20-1
CDR3: CSARGRLSGSSYNEQFF; J: TRBJ2-1; V: TRBV20-1
CDR3: CASRKDRGASYEQYF; J: TRBJ2-7; V: TRBV6-1
CDR3: CSARPVSGNTIYF; J: TRBJ1-3; V: TRBV20-1
CDR3: CSARDGTHITEAFF; J: TRBJ1-1; V: TRBV20-1
CDR3: CASSGQPHTEAFF; J: TRBJ1-1; V: TRBV2
CDR3: CASSLGGPMDNSPLHF; J: TRBJ1-6; V: TRBV7-9
CDR3: CASTARDRGSYEQYF; J: TRBJ2-7; V: TRBV2
CDR3: CSASKLAVLGETQYF; J: TRBJ2-5; V: TRBV20-1
CDR3: CAWSPGTGGFPDTQYF; J: TRBJ2-3; V: TRBV30
CDR3: CASKGGAGYNYGYTF; J: TRBJ1-2; V: TRBV28